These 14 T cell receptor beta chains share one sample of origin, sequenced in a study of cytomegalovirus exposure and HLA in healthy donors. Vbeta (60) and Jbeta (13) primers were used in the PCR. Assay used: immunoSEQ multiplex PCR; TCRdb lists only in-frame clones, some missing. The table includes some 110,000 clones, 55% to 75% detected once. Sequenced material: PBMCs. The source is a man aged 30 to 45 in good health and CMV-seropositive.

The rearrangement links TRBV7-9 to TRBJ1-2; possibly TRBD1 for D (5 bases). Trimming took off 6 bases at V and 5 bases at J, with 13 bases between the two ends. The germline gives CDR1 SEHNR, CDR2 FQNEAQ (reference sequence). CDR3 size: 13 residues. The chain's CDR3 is CASSATAQYGYTF. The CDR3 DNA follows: TGTGCCAGCAGTGCGACAGCACAATATGGCTACACCTTC.

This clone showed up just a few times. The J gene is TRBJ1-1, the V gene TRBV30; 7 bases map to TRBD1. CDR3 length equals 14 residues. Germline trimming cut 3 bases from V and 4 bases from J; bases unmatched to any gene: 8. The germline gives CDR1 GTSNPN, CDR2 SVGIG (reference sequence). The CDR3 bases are TGTGCCTGGAGGGGGGAGACAGGGTTCACTGAAGCTTTCTTT. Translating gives CAWRGETGFTEAFF.

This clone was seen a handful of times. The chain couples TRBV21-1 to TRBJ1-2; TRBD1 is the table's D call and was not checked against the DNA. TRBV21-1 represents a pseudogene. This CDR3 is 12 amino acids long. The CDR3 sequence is CASSRQGGFYTF. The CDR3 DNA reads TGTGCCAGCAGCAGGCAGGGGGGTTTCTACACCTTC.

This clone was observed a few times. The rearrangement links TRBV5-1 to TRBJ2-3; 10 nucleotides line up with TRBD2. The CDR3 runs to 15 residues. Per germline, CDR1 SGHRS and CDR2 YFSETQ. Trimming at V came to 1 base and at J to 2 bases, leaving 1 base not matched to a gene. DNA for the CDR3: TGCGCCAGCAGCTTGACTAGCGGGACCACAGATACGCAGTATTTT. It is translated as CASSLTSGTTDTQYF.

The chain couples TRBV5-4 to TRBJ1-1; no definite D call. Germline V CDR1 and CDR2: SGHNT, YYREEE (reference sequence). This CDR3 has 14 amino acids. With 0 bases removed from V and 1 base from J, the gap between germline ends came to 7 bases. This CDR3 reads CASSLGGENTEAFF. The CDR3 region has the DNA TGTGCCAGCAGCTTGGGCGGCGAGAACACTGAAGCTTTCTTT.

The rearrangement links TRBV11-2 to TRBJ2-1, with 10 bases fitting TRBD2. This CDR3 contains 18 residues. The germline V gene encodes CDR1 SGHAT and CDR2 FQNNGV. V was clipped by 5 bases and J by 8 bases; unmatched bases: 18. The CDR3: CASSRSPGSGGAAYEQFF. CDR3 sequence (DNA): TGTGCCAGCAGCCGCTCTCCTGGGAGCGGGGGGGCCGCCTATGAGCAGTTCTTC.

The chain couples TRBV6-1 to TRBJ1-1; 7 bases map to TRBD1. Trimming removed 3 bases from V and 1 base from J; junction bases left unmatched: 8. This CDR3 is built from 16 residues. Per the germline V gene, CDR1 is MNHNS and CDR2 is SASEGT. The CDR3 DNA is TGTGCCAGCAGTGAGGTATGGGACAGTCCGAACACTGAAGCTTTCTTT. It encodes CASSEVWDSPNTEAFF.

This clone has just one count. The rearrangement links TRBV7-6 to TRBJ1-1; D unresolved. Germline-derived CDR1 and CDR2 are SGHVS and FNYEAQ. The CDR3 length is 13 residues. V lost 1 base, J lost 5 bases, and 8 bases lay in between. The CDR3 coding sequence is TGTGCCAGCAGCTTAGGTTGGAGGACTGAAGCTTTCTTT. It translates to CASSLGWRTEAFF.

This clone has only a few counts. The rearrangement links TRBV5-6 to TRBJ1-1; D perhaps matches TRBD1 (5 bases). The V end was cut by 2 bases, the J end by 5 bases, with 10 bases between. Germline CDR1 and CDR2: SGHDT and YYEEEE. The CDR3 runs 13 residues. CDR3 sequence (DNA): TGTGCCAGCAGCTTCGGGGGAGGAACTGAAGCTTTCTTT. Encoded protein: CASSFGGGTEAFF.

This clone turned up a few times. The CDR3: CASSLDRVEWGVNEKLFF. The DNA of the CDR3 is TGTGCCAGCAGCTTGGACCGAGTCGAATGGGGGGTTAATGAAAAACTGTTTTTT. The genes are TRBV5-5 and TRBJ1-4; D perhaps matches TRBD1 (5 bases). This CDR3 contains 18 residues. Trimming took 0 bases from V and 4 from J, leaving 19 bases between them. Germline lookup yields CDR1 SGHKS and CDR2 YYEKEE (reference sequence).

The CDR3 bases are TGCAGCGTTGAAGGCAGCACTGAAGCTTTCTTT. The encoded protein is CSVEGSTEAFF. This chain connects TRBV29-1 to TRBJ1-1, with D unresolved. From germline, CDR1 is SQVTM and CDR2 ANQGSEA. The CDR3 contains 11 residues. Deletions cut 1 base from V and 4 bases from J, with 4 bases between.

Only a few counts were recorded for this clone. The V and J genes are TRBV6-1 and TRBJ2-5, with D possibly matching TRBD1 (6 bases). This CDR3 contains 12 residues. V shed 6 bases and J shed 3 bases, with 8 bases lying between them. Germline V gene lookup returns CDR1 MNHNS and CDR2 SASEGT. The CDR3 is CASSDRKETQYF. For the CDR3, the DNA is TGTGCCAGCAGCGACAGGAAAGAGACCCAGTACTTC.

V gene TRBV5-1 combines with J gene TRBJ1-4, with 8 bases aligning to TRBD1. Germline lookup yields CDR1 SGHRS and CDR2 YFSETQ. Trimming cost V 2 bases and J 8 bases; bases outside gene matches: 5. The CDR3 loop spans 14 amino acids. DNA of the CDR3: TGCGCCAGCAGCTTACGACAGGGGAAGGAAAAACTGTTTTTT. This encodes CASSLRQGKEKLFF.

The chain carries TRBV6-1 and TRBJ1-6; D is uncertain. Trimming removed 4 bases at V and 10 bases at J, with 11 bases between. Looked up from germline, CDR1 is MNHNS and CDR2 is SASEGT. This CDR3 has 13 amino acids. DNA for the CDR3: TGTGCCAGCAGTGGAGGATTAGACTCACCCCTCCACTTT. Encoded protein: CASSGGLDSPLHF.